The present entry profiles one TCR beta chain with its context. This record belongs to a study of cytomegalovirus exposure and HLA in healthy donors. Both 60 Vbeta primers and 13 Jbeta primers went into the PCR. Clones were read by immunoSEQ multiplex PCR, and TCRdb kept only the in-frame ones, dropping some. Of 150,000 to 200,000 clones listed, approximately 80% were seen once; the top ten hold 2.1%. This TCR derives from a woman younger than 30 in good health and CMV-seropositive. The sample comprised PBMCs.

The CDR3 region is CASSTLAAGGLSIQYF. CDR3 nucleotides: TGTGCCAGCAGCACCCTTGCAGCGGGGGGCCTTAGCATTCAGTACTTC. The chain uses TRBV7-2 and TRBJ2-4, with 9 bases matching TRBD2. Trimming took 5 bases from V and 9 from J; bases not matched to a gene: 14. CDR3 size: 16 residues. CDR1 is SGHTA, CDR2 FQGNSA, per germline.